These 29 T cell receptor beta chains originate from one sample sequenced in a study of blood T cell repertoires in COVID-19. Libraries were prepared by immunoSEQ multiplex PCR; TCRdb keeps only in-frame clonotypes and omits some of them. This sample has roughly 200,000 clones; about 85% occur once, and the top ten carry just under 25%. Sequencing was performed on PBMCs or T cells enriched from blood (not recorded which). The receptors were sampled from a woman aged 40 to 49 in a cohort exposed to, infected with or recovered from COVID-19 (not recorded which).

J is TRBJ1-4 and V is TRBV10-1; TRBD1 is a possible D gene (5 bases). The germline V gene has CDR1 WNHNN and CDR2 SYGVQD (reference sequence). The CDR3 sequence is 13 residues long. V was shortened by 3 bases and J by 8 bases, with 10 bases between the two germline ends. The DNA of the CDR3 is TGCGCCAGCAGTGACAGGGTTGAGGAAAAACTGTTTTTT. Translation gives CASSDRVEEKLFF.

This chain connects TRBV28 to TRBJ1-2, with D possibly TRBD1 on 6 matching bases. The CDR3 runs to 15 residues. V shed 2 bases and J shed 8 bases, with 18 bases lying between them. The germline CDR1 and CDR2 sequences are MDHEN and SYDVKM. DNA for the CDR3: TGTGCCAGCAGTTTAAGGACAGTTAGGGCAGAAGGCTACACCTTC. It translates to CASSLRTVRAEGYTF.

The chain joins TRBV12-3 or TRBV12-4 to TRBJ2-1; a weak D match, TRBD2 (6 bases). This CDR3 region has 13 residues. Trimming pared 6 bases from V and 4 bases from J, leaving 10 bases between. The CDR3 nucleotides read TGTGCCAGCAGCCCAGCGGGTTACAATGAGCAGTTCTTC. Translating it yields CASSPAGYNEQFF.

This clone occurred a few times. The V call is TRBV2, the J call TRBJ2-7, with D possibly TRBD1 on 6 matching bases. From germline, CDR1 is SNHLY and CDR2 FYNNEI. V was shortened by 4 bases and J by 4 bases, with 17 bases between the two germline ends. This CDR3 region has 15 residues. The CDR3 DNA is TGTGCCAGCAGTGGCGTCCAGGGGCGGAAGTACGAGCAGTACTTC. Protein: CASSGVQGRKYEQYF.

The rearrangement uses TRBV21-1 and TRBJ1-1; the D call TRBD1 from the table was never checked on the DNA. TRBV21-1 is assigned pseudogene status. The CDR3 runs 15 residues. This CDR3 reads CASSRTGHLNTEAFF. The CDR3 DNA follows: TGTGCCAGCAGCAGGACGGGACACCTGAACACTGAAGCTTTCTTT.

This chain links TRBV9 with TRBJ2-6; D not certain. Germline CDR1 reads SGDLS; CDR2 reads YYNGEE. This CDR3 spans 18 amino acids. Trimming took 1 base from V and 0 from J, leaving 14 bases between them. CDR3 protein: CASSVNRLSTSGANVLTF. CDR3 coding DNA: TGTGCCAGCAGCGTAAACCGGTTGTCAACCTCTGGGGCCAACGTCCTGACTTTC. The full variable domain, its missing parts supplied by reference TRBV9 and TRBJ2-6, is DSGVTQTPKHLITATGQRVTLRCSPRSGDLSVYWYQQSLDQGLQFLIQYYNGEERAKGNILERFSAQQFPDLHSELNLSSLELGDSALYFCASSVNRLSTSGANVLTFGAGSRLTVL.

The rearrangement joins TRBV5-1 to TRBJ1-1; D is undetermined. The germline CDR1 and CDR2 sequences are SGHRS and YFSETQ. The CDR3 loop spans 13 amino acids. Trimming cost V 0 bases and J 1 base, with 4 bases left between them. As DNA, the CDR3 is TGCGCCAGCAGCTTGGATCGGAACACTGAAGCTTTCTTT. Amino acid sequence: CASSLDRNTEAFF.

The V and J genes are TRBV4-3 and TRBJ2-1; tentatively, D is TRBD2 (6 bases). The length of the CDR3 is 17 residues. Germline CDR1 is LGHNA and CDR2 is YSLEER. The V and J ends lost 0 bases and 9 bases respectively, with 21 bases between them. CDR3 residues: CASSQEGLLRGGGEQFF. The CDR3 nucleotides are TGCGCCAGCAGCCAAGAAGGTCTGTTAAGGGGAGGAGGTGAGCAGTTCTTC.

The chain employs TRBV15 and TRBJ2-5, with D perhaps matching TRBD2 (7 bases). The germline V gene encodes CDR1 LNHNV and CDR2 YYDKDF (reference sequence). Trimming pared 2 bases from V and 5 bases from J, leaving 12 bases between. This CDR3 spans 14 amino acids. CDR3 sequence (DNA): TGTGCCACCAGCAGACGGGGGGCATGGGAGACCCAGTACTTC. Translated, it gives CATSRRGAWETQYF.

V usage is TRBV5-4 and J usage is TRBJ1-1; TRBD1 aligns across 7 bases. The germline V gene encodes CDR1 SGHNT and CDR2 YYREEE (reference sequence). The CDR3 is 14 amino acids. The ends lost 0 bases at V and 4 bases at J; junction bases unmatched: 3. The CDR3 DNA is TGTGCCAGCAGCTTGGCGGCAGGGGGCACTGAAGCTTTCTTT. This gives the protein CASSLAAGGTEAFF.

The chain is built from TRBV21-1 and TRBJ2-5; the DNA was not used to check the table's D call, TRBD2. TRBV21-1 is a documented pseudogene. There are 18 residues in the CDR3. The CDR3, as DNA: TGTGCCAGCAGCGTCCCTCCCGGGACTAGCGGGCCCCAAGAGACCCAGTACTTC. Translating gives CASSVPPGTSGPQETQYF.

The genes are TRBV10-3 and TRBJ1-5; 9 positions match TRBD1. Germline V gives CDR1 ENHRY, CDR2 SYGVKD. This CDR3 region has 14 residues. With V trimmed by 5 bases and J by 4 bases, 3 bases remained unmatched. For the CDR3, the DNA is TGTGCCATCAGTCGGGACAGGGAGAATCAGCCCCAGCATTTT. This codes for CAISRDRENQPQHF.

The chain is built from TRBV4-3 and TRBJ2-3, with 7 nucleotides matching TRBD2. J was trimmed by 2 bases and V by 4 bases; bases with no gene match: 9. The germline V gene has CDR1 LGHNA and CDR2 YSLEER. The CDR3 has 16 amino acids. The CDR3 region is CASSLGRAIDTDTQYF. In nucleotides, the CDR3 is TGCGCCAGCAGCCTGGGGAGGGCTATCGACACAGATACGCAGTATTTT.

The CDR3 DNA is TGCGCCAGCAGCCCCCGGTTCATCAATGAGCAGTTCTTC. Its translation is CASSPRFINEQFF. The rearrangement links TRBV4-1 to TRBJ2-1, with D unresolved. CDR1 is MGHRA and CDR2 is YSYEKL in the germline V gene. CDR3 length: 13 residues. Deletions cut 4 bases from V and 6 bases from J, with 10 bases between.

The rearrangement links TRBV11-3 to TRBJ2-1; tentatively, D is TRBD1 (6 bases). Germline assignment: CDR1 SGHNT and CDR2 YENEEA. The CDR3 is 14 amino acids. V was trimmed by 5 bases and J by 6 bases, leaving 14 bases between them. CDR3 in DNA: TGTGCCAGCAGCACAGGGCCTGGAGGCAATGAGCAGTTCTTC. This codes for CASSTGPGGNEQFF.

The chain uses TRBV12-3 or TRBV12-4 and TRBJ1-5, with D possibly matching TRBD1 (5 bases). V lost 3 bases to trimming and J lost 7 bases, with 10 bases between them. The length of the CDR3 is 13 residues. The CDR3 DNA is TGTGCCAGCAGTTTCGGGGGGAAACAGCCCCAGCATTTT. Its protein product is CASSFGGKQPQHF.

This chain connects TRBV7-8 to TRBJ2-7; TRBD1 matches at 9 bases. The germline CDR1 and CDR2 sequences are SGHVS and FQNEAQ. V lost 5 bases and J lost 4; bases outside the gene matches: 9. The CDR3 runs 15 residues. The CDR3 sequence: CASSGTGTHNYEQYF. DNA for the CDR3: TGTGCCAGCAGCGGGACAGGGACACACAATTACGAGCAGTACTTC.

The rearrangement joins TRBV13 to TRBJ2-4; 9 bases are shared with TRBD2. The trim removed 5 bases at V and 0 bases at J, leaving 5 bases unmatched. This CDR3 has 16 residues. The germline V gene has CDR1 PRHDT and CDR2 FYEKMQ (reference sequence). The DNA for the CDR3 is TGTGCCAGCAGCCAGGGACTAGCCCCAGCCAAAAACATTCAGTACTTC. Amino acid sequence: CASSQGLAPAKNIQYF. The whole variable domain, filled in from reference TRBV13 and TRBJ2-4, reads AAGVIQSPRHLIKEKRETATLKCYPIPRHDTVYWYQQGPGQDPQFLISFYEKMQSDKGSIPDRFSAQQFSDYHSELNMSSLELGDSALYFCASSQGLAPAKNIQYFGAGTRLSVL.

This chain links TRBV2 with TRBJ1-4; 7 nucleotides agree with TRBD1. V trimming: 6 bases; J trimming: 8 bases; junction bases outside the gene matches: 12. This CDR3 comprises 15 residues. Germline CDR1 and CDR2: SNHLY and FYNNEI. CDR3 DNA sequence: TGTGCCAGCAGACCTACAGGGGAGGTTAGGGAAAAACTGTTTTTT. This translates into CASRPTGEVREKLFF.

This chain links TRBV9 with TRBJ2-7; maybe TRBD2 (5 bases). Trimming cost V 0 bases and J 2 bases, with 12 bases left between them. The CDR3 sequence is 15 residues long. Germline V lookup: CDR1 SGDLS, CDR2 YYNGEE. This CDR3 reads CASSVEAGGPYEQYF. CDR3 bases: TGTGCCAGCAGCGTAGAGGCGGGCGGCCCCTACGAGCAGTACTTC.

This clone appeared once. This sequence joins TRBV13 and TRBJ1-2; tentatively, D is TRBD1 (5 bases). The germline V gene has CDR1 PRHDT and CDR2 FYEKMQ (reference sequence). This CDR3 is built from 14 residues. Trimming left V 3 bases short and J 4 bases short, with 12 bases between. The CDR3 nucleotides are TGTGCCAGCAGCTTTCTGGGGCTTCGCTATGGCTACACCTTC. Its protein is CASSFLGLRYGYTF.

This chain uses TRBV5-1 with TRBJ1-3; no clear D gene. The germline V gene encodes CDR1 SGHRS and CDR2 YFSETQ. The CDR3 is 16 residues long. Trimming pared 4 bases from V and 0 bases from J, leaving 14 bases between. CDR3 coding DNA: TGCGCCAGCAGCCCCACCCCGGAGGGCTCTGGAAACACCATATATTTT. It codes for CASSPTPEGSGNTIYF.

CDR3 amino acids: CASSRSSPNEQFF. CDR3 in DNA: TGTGCCAGCAGTCGGTCTTCCCCTAATGAGCAGTTCTTC. The rearrangement uses TRBV28 and TRBJ2-1; D is ambiguous. Deletions cut 5 bases from V and 7 bases from J, with 12 bases between. CDR1 is MDHEN and CDR2 is SYDVKM in the germline V gene. This CDR3 contains 13 residues.

This clone has more than one count but fewer than ten. The rearrangement links TRBV19 to TRBJ1-2; D is undetermined. Germline CDR1 reads LNHDA; CDR2 reads SQIVND (reference sequence). The CDR3 runs to 17 residues. The ends were cut back, 8 bases at V and 4 bases at J, with 26 bases in the middle. The CDR3, as DNA: TGTGCCAGTTCCCGAGTGGGCCTCATCACCGCCTTCTATGGCTACACCTTC. It is translated as CASSRVGLITAFYGYTF.

The chain is built from TRBV6-5 and TRBJ2-5; weak D call: TRBD2 (5 bases). Trimming removed 4 bases from V and 2 bases from J, with 11 bases in between. CDR1 is MNHEY, CDR2 SVGAGI, per germline. The CDR3 has 14 amino acids. CDR3 sequence (DNA): TGTGCCAGCAGTTCGTTGACTATACAAGAGACCCAGTACTTC. This translates into CASSSLTIQETQYF.

The chain joins TRBV11-3 to TRBJ2-5; TRBD2 agrees at 8 bases. Germline V gene sequence: CDR1 SGHNT, CDR2 YENEEA. The V gene end was trimmed by 3 bases and the J gene end by 1 base; junction bases not matched to a gene: 7. This CDR3 comprises 16 residues. The CDR3 loop reads CASSFFASGSQETQYF. Here the CDR3 DNA reads TGTGCCAGCAGCTTCTTTGCTAGCGGGTCCCAAGAGACCCAGTACTTC.

The genes are TRBV11-2 and TRBJ2-7, with 8 bases matching TRBD1. Trimming removed 3 bases from V and 5 bases from J; junction bases left unmatched: 3. CDR3 length equals 13 residues. Germline V gene lookup returns CDR1 SGHAT and CDR2 FQNNGV. CDR3 DNA: TGTGCCAGCAGCTTGACAGGGGCCCACGAGCAGTACTTC. Amino acids: CASSLTGAHEQYF.

This clone came up many times. The J gene is TRBJ2-2, the V gene TRBV6-5; 9 nucleotides align to TRBD1. Germline loops: CDR1 MNHEY, CDR2 SVGAGI. The CDR3 runs 16 residues. V was pared by 2 bases and J by 4 bases, with 5 bases of the junction left unmatched. The chain's CDR3 is CASSYPDRGGTGELFF. DNA for the CDR3: TGTGCCAGCAGTTACCCGGACAGGGGTGGCACCGGGGAGCTGTTTTTT.

The gene calls are TRBV5-1 and TRBJ2-1; D possibly corresponds to TRBD1 (6 bases). V was cut by 1 base and J by 0 bases, with 11 bases left in between. Germline CDR1 SGHRS, CDR2 YFSETQ. The CDR3 spans 16 residues. The CDR3 bases are TGCGCCAGCAGCTTGTTCGGACAGATCTCCTACAATGAGCAGTTCTTC. Translated: CASSLFGQISYNEQFF.